Listed below are T cell receptor beta chains from one sample, sequenced in a study of blood T cells in healthy people across ages. TCRdb redid the calling of the 5' RACE reads with MiXCR, one entry per CDR3 protein. The data hold some 1.8 million distinct CDR3 sequences, with 35% to 50% observed a single time. The source material was blood. These receptors all come from a human donor in good health. Each CDR3 is given with its conserved first and last residue. Fields, in order: clone size, D gene, V gene, J gene, CDR3 DNA, CDR3 protein. The D gene is left open where the match is weak. Only some rows state a clone size, as once, few, many or a class for expanded clones.

>few|TRBD1|TRBV11-1|TRBJ2-7
TGTGCCAGCAGCCAACTTAAGGACAGGGCAGAGCAGTACTTC
CASSQLKDRAEQYF
>-|TRBD1|TRBV7-8|TRBJ1-4
TGTGCCAGCAGCCCCCAGGACAGGGCTAATGAAAAACTGTTTTTT
CASSPQDRANEKLFF
>few|-|TRBV4-3|TRBJ2-7
TGCGCCAGCAGCCAAGATAGGGGGAACTCCTACGAGCAGTACTTC
CASSQDRGNSYEQYF
>many|TRBD1|TRBV5-5|TRBJ1-2
TGTGCCAGCAGTTCCCACAGGGGCGACAGCTATGGCTACACCTTC
CASSSHRGDSYGYTF
>few|-|TRBV7-8|TRBJ1-6
TGTGCCAGCAGCCGTTATTCCGACAGCTACAATTCACCCCTCCACTTT
CASSRYSDSYNSPLHF
>-|-|TRBV29-1|TRBJ2-5
TGCAGCGTTGTCGGCAGGTACCAAGAGACCCAGTACTTC
CSVVGRYQETQYF
>-|-|TRBV29-1|TRBJ2-5
TGCAGCGTTGTACCCGAGGTGGGGACCCAGTACTTC
CSVVPEVGTQYF
>-|TRBD2|TRBV6-5|TRBJ2-3
TGTGCCAGCAGTTACTCGAGTGGGAGTGGGGGGGCAGATACGCAGTATTTT
CASSYSSGSGGADTQYF
>-|TRBD2|TRBV7-9|TRBJ2-1
TGTGCCAGCATCACACTGGGGGGGAGCTCCTACGATGAGCAGTTCTTC
CASITLGGSSYDEQFF
>-|TRBD1|TRBV20-1|TRBJ1-2
TGCAGTGCTATAACAGGGGCCGGAATTTACTATGGCTACACCTTC
CSAITGAGIYYGYTF
>many|TRBD1|TRBV29-1|TRBJ1-2
TGCAGCACCCGACAGGGGGCCCATGGCTACACCTTC
CSTRQGAHGYTF
>few|-|TRBV10-3|TRBJ2-7
TGTGCCCATGGGGAGCGCAACTACGAGCAGTACTTC
CAHGERNYEQYF
>few|-|TRBV14|TRBJ1-2
TGTGCCAGCAGCCAAGATCGCAGGAGTTACTATGGCTACACCTTC
CASSQDRRSYYGYTF
>few|TRBD2|TRBV4-2|TRBJ2-1
TGTGCCAGCAGCCGAAACTATGGGAGCGGGGGGCCCTACAATGAGCAGTTCTTC
CASSRNYGSGGPYNEQFF
>few|TRBD1|TRBV5-8|TRBJ1-3
TGTGCCAGCAGCTTCGTGACAGGGGGCAACCCTGGAAACACCATATATTTT
CASSFVTGGNPGNTIYF
>once|-|TRBV20-1|TRBJ1-5
TGCAGTGCTAGACGGCCCCCTGGGGGCAATCAGCCCCAGCATTTT
CSARRPPGGNQPQHF
>few|TRBD1|TRBV20-1|TRBJ1-1
TGCAGTGCTGGCCGGGACAGGGGGTTCATGAACACTGAAGCTTTCTTT
CSAGRDRGFMNTEAFF
>few|-|TRBV4-3|TRBJ1-1
TGCGCCAGCAGCCAAGAAGTTGTATACAGGGAATACACTGAAGCTTTCTTT
CASSQEVVYREYTEAFF
>-|TRBD1|TRBV18|TRBJ2-1
TGTGCCAGCTCACCGCGGACAGGCCGTCGGGATGAGCAGTTCTTC
CASSPRTGRRDEQFF
>-|-|TRBV20-1|TRBJ2-7
TGCAGTGCTAGAGATTTTACAAGCTCCTACGAGCAGTACTTC
CSARDFTSSYEQYF
>few|-|TRBV14|TRBJ2-1
TGTGCCAGCAGCCCCCCGATTGCTTACAATGAGCAGTTCTTC
CASSPPIAYNEQFF
>-|TRBD1|TRBV5-5|TRBJ2-5
TGTGCCAGCAGCTTGGGGACAGGGATCCATACCCAAGAGACCCAGTACTTC
CASSLGTGIHTQETQYF
>few|-|TRBV7-2|TRBJ1-5
TGTGCCAGCAGCCTTTTTGCAGGGGCAGGCAATCAGCCCCAGCATTTT
CASSLFAGAGNQPQHF
>-|-|TRBV4-3|TRBJ2-1
TGCGCCAGCAGCCAGGGGGCCCATCCCTACAATGAGCAGTTCTTC
CASSQGAHPYNEQFF
>-|TRBD2|TRBV6-2/TRBV6-3|TRBJ2-5
TGTGCCAGCAGTTACTCGGGACTAGATCTGATCAAAGAGACCCAGTACTTC
CASSYSGLDLIKETQYF
>-|-|TRBV20-1|TRBJ2-1
TGCAGTGCTAAAGTAGGGGTCGCCTACAATGAGCAGTTCTTC
CSAKVGVAYNEQFF
>few|TRBD1|TRBV7-6|TRBJ2-3
TGTGCCAGCAGCCCCCGCAAGAGGACAGGGAAACCAGATACGCAGTATTTT
CASSPRKRTGKPDTQYF
>few|TRBD1|TRBV30|TRBJ2-1
TGTGCCACTCAGGGGGCACAGGAGCAGTTCTTC
CATQGAQEQFF
>few|-|TRBV20-1|TRBJ2-7
TGCAGTGCTAGAGATATAGGGACTCCCAACGGGCAGTACTTC
CSARDIGTPNGQYF
>-|TRBD1|TRBV29-1|TRBJ2-7
TGCAGCGTTCTGCTTATTGTTACAGGGGGCTTGTGTGGCGAGCAGTACTTC
CSVLLIVTGGLCGEQYF
>few|-|TRBV7-9|TRBJ2-1
TGTGCCAGCAGCTTAGCTCCGGTCAGGGCTTACAATGAGCAGTTCTTC
CASSLAPVRAYNEQFF